This T cell receptor (beta chain) was sequenced in a study of blood T cell repertoires in COVID-19. During active infection, Seattle patients enrolled and were then monitored through disease. Germline-derived CDR1 and CDR2 are SNHLY and FYNNEI. V was pared by 4 bases and J by 4 bases, with 0 bases of the junction left unmatched. The CDR3 runs 14 residues. Libraries were prepared by immunoSEQ multiplex PCR; TCRdb keeps only in-frame clonotypes and omits some of them. The sample has 35,000 to 40,000 clones, roughly 84% seen once; the top ten hold about 1.5%. Sequenced material: peripheral blood. The chain is built from TRBV2 and TRBJ2-2, with TRBD1 matching 10 bases. This sequence was found in a man in his 60s with COVID-19, enrolled during active disease. The CDR3, as DNA: TGTGCCAGCAGTGGGGACAGGGGCACCGGGGAGCTGTTTTTT. The encoded protein is CASSGDRGTGELFF. The complete variable domain, with remaining parts taken from reference TRBV2 and TRBJ2-2, reads EPEVTQTPSHQVTQMGQEVILRCVPISNHLYFYWYRQILGQKVEFLVSFYNNEISEKSEIFDDQFSVERPDGSNFTLKIRSTKLEDSAMYFCASSGDRGTGELFFGEGSRLTVL.